These 10 T cell receptor beta chains were all obtained from the same sample, sequenced in a study of Ad26.COV2.S vaccination and SARS-CoV-2 variants. Treatment specified: roughly 18 received Ad26.COV2.S at low or high dose, single or two shots; 5 received placebo; per-sample allocation not given. Day 63 following the first vaccine or placebo injection was when the samples were taken. Generated by immunoSEQ multiplex PCR, the TCRdb table keeps only in-frame clones and is missing some. The sample includes about 350,000 clones, around nine tenths seen only once; the top ten take 5%. The sample in question was peripheral blood, obtained in a trial of Ad26.COV2.S vaccine versus placebo. The receptor set was obtained from a person between 18 and 65 years old who received the Ad26.COV2.S COVID-19 vaccine or a placebo.

This clone appeared once. The chain employs TRBV18 and TRBJ2-7; TRBD1 is a possible D gene (5 bases). The CDR3 covers 15 residues. Germline assignment: CDR1 KGHSH and CDR2 LQKENI. Trimming stripped 6 bases from V and 0 bases from J, with 15 bases between. CDR3 DNA: TGTGCCAGCTCCGTGGGCCAGGGCAGCTCCTACGAGCAGTACTTC. Its translation: CASSVGQGSSYEQYF.

The chain is built from TRBV10-3 and TRBJ2-5; 8 bases align to TRBD1. The J segment lost 0 bases and the V segment lost 10 bases, leaving 7 bases of the junction unmatched. The CDR3 has 14 residues. Germline-derived CDR1 and CDR2 are ENHRY and SYGVKD. In DNA, the CDR3 is TGTGCCACTAGATACAGGGGGTACCAAGAGACCCAGTACTTC. It encodes CATRYRGYQETQYF.

The V gene is TRBV4-3, the J gene TRBJ2-4; D gene unclear. CDR3 length equals 16 residues. V was pared by 5 bases and J by 0 bases, with 14 bases between. Germline V gives CDR1 LGHNA, CDR2 YSLEER. The CDR3 nucleotides read TGCGCCAGCAGCATAGACCGGGCCCTAGCCAAAAACATTCAGTACTTC. Translating it yields CASSIDRALAKNIQYF.

The V gene is TRBV18, the J gene TRBJ1-1; no firm D call. V lost 3 bases and J 1 base, leaving 12 bases between the germline ends. Germline assignment: CDR1 KGHSH and CDR2 LQKENI. The length of the CDR3 is 15 residues. CDR3 amino acids: CASSPLPQPNTEAFF. Here the CDR3 DNA reads TGTGCCAGCTCACCCCTCCCTCAGCCGAACACTGAAGCTTTCTTT.

This clone was seen just once. The chain links TRBV24-1 to TRBJ2-2; 10 bases are a match to TRBD2. CDR1 and CDR2 (germline): KGHDR, SFDVKD. The CDR3 length is 17 residues. V lost 5 bases, J lost 5 bases, and 10 bases stayed unmatched. The CDR3 reads CATSASGRARLTGELFF. Here the CDR3 DNA reads TGTGCCACCAGTGCCAGCGGGAGGGCCAGGTTGACCGGGGAGCTGTTTTTT.

This clone was recorded only once. The chain joins TRBV5-1 to TRBJ2-7; no clear D. This CDR3 contains 14 residues. Trimming took off 0 bases at V and 4 bases at J, with 11 bases between the two ends. CDR1 SGHRS and CDR2 YFSETQ come from the germline V gene. The CDR3 sequence: CASSLGLQKYEQYF. In DNA, the CDR3 is TGCGCCAGCAGCTTGGGTTTACAGAAATACGAGCAGTACTTC.

CDR3 nucleotide sequence: TGTGCCAGCAGCTTAGTTTCGGGGGCCGAGACCCAGTACTTC. It specifies CASSLVSGAETQYF. The rearrangement joins TRBV7-2 to TRBJ2-5, with D perhaps assigned TRBD1 or TRBD2 (6 bases each). The CDR3 is 14 residues long. V lost 1 base to trimming and J lost 5 bases, with 11 bases between them. In germline, CDR1 is SGHTA, CDR2 FQGNSA.

The chain recombines TRBV5-4 with TRBJ2-5, with D hard to call. V lost 0 bases and J 2 bases, leaving 8 bases between the germline ends. Germline assignment: CDR1 SGHNT and CDR2 YYREEE (reference sequence). The CDR3 length is 14 residues. The CDR3 nucleotides read TGTGCCAGCAGCTTGGCGGGCAGGCAAGAGACCCAGTACTTC. This translates into CASSLAGRQETQYF.

The chain is built from TRBV7-9 and TRBJ2-3; D not certain. Deletions cut 4 bases from V and 4 bases from J, with 12 bases between. This CDR3 has 14 residues. In germline, CDR1 is SEHNR, CDR2 FQNEAQ (reference sequence). DNA for the CDR3: TGTGCCAGCAGCTCCCTTGAGACCCCAGATACGCAGTATTTT. It yields the protein CASSSLETPDTQYF.

In its sample, this clone was seen a few times. V and J are TRBV18 and TRBJ2-7; D gene unclear. The CDR3 has 13 amino acids. Trimming took 5 bases from V and 0 from J, leaving 8 bases between them. The germline gives CDR1 KGHSH, CDR2 LQKENI. CDR3 sequence (DNA): TGTGCCAGCTCAGGAAGAACCTCCTACGAGCAGTACTTC. It codes for CASSGRTSYEQYF.